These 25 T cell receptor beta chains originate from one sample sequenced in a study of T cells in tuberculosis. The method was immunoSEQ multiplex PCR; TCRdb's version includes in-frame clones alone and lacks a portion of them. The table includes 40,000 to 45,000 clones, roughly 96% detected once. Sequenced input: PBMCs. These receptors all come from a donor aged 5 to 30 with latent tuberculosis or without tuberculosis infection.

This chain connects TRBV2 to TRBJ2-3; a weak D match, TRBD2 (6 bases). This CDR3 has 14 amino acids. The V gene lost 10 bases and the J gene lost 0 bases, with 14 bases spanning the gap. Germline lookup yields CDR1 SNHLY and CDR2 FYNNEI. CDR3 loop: CATNRGISTDTQYF. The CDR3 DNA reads TGTGCCACCAACCGGGGGATTAGCACAGATACGCAGTATTTT.

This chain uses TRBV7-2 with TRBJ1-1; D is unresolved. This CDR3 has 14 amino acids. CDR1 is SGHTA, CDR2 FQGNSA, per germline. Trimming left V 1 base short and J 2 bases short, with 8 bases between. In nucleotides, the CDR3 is TGTGCCAGCAGCTTAGGGAGAGCTAACACTGAAGCTTTCTTT. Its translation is CASSLGRANTEAFF.

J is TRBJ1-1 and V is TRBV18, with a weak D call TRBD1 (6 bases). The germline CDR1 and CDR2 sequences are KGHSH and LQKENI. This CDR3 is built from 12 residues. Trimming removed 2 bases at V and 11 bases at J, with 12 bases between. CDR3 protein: CASSPMAGDAFF. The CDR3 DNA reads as TGTGCCAGCTCACCAATGGCAGGGGATGCTTTCTTT.

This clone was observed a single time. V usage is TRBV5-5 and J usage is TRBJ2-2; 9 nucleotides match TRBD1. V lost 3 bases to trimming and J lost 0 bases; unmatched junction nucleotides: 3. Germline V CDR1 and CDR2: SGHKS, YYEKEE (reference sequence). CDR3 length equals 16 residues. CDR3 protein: CASSYRDRANTGELFF. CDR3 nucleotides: TGTGCCAGCAGCTACCGGGACAGGGCGAACACCGGGGAGCTGTTTTTT.

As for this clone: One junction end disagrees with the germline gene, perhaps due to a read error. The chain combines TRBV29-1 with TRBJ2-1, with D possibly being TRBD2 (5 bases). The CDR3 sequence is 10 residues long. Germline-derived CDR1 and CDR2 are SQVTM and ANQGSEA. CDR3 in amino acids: CSWGDNGQFF. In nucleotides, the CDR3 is TGCAGCTGGGGAGACAATGGGCAGTTCTTC.

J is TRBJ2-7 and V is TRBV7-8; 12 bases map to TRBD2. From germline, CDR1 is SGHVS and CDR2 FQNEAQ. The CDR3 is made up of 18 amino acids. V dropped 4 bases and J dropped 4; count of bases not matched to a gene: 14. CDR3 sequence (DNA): TGTGCCAGCAGCTCAATGAAAAAAACTAGCGGGGGGCTGTACGAGCAGTACTTC. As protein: CASSSMKKTSGGLYEQYF.

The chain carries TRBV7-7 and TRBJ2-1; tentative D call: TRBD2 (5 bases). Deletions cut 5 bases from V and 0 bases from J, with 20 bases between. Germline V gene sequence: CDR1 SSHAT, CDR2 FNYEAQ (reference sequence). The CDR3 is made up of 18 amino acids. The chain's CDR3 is CASSPPPGSTSSYNEQFF. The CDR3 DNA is TGTGCCAGCAGCCCACCCCCGGGCAGCACTAGCTCCTACAATGAGCAGTTCTTC.

The CDR3 spells CASSYSAGGTINEQYF. The CDR3 region has the DNA TGTGCCAGCAGTTACTCCGCAGGGGGCACCATCAACGAGCAGTACTTC. The V and J genes are TRBV6-5 and TRBJ2-7; 8 bases align to TRBD1. The germline gives CDR1 MNHEY, CDR2 SVGAGI. CDR3 length equals 16 residues. V was pared by 0 bases and J by 5 bases, with 9 bases of the junction left unmatched.

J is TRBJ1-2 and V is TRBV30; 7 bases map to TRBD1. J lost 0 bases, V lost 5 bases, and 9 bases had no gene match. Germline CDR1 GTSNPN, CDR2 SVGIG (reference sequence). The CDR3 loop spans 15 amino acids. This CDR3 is CAWSIMGTANYGYTF. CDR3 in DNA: TGTGCCTGGTCGATAATGGGGACAGCTAACTATGGCTACACCTTC.

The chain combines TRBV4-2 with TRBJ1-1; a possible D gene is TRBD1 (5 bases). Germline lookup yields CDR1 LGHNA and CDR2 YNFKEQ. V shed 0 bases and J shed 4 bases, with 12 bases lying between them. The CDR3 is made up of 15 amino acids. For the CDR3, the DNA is TGTGCCAGCAGCCAAGATCCGGGGGACTTCACTGAAGCTTTCTTT. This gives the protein CASSQDPGDFTEAFF.

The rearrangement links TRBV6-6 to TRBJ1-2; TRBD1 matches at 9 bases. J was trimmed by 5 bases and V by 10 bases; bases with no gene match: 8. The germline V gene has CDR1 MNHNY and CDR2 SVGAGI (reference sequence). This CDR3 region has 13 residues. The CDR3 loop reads CATDRDRVYGYTF. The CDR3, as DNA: TGTGCCACTGACCGGGACAGGGTGTATGGCTACACCTTC.

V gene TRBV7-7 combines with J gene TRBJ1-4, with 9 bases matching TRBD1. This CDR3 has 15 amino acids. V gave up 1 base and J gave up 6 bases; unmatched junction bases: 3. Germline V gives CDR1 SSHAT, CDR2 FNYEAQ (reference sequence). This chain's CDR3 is CASSLGTGVYEKLFF. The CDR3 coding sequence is TGTGCCAGCAGCTTAGGGACAGGGGTTTATGAAAAACTGTTTTTT.

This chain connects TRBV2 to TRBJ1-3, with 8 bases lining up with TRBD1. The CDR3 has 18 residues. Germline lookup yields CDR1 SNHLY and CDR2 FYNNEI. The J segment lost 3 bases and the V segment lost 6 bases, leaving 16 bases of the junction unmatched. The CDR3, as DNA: TGTGCCAGCAGGGCGGGATCGGTTACAGGGGGTATTGGAAACACCATATATTTT. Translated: CASRAGSVTGGIGNTIYF.

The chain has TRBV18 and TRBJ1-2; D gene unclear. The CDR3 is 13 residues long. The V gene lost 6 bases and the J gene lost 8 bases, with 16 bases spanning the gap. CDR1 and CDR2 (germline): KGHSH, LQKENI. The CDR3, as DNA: TGTGCCAGCTCCCTTGGGCAGGTCCAAGGCTACACCTTC. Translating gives CASSLGQVQGYTF.

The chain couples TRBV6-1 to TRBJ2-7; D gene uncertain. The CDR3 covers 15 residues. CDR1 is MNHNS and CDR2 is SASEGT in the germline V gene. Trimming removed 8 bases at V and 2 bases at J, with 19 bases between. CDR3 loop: CASLYSLSSPYEQYF. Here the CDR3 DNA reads TGTGCCAGCCTATACAGCCTTAGTTCCCCCTACGAGCAGTACTTC.

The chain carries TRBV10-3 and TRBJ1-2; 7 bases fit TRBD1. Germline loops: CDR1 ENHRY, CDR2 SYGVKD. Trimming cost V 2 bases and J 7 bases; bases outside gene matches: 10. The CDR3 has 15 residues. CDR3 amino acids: CAISERSGTVLGYTF. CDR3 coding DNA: TGTGCCATCAGTGAGAGGAGTGGGACAGTCCTTGGCTACACCTTC.

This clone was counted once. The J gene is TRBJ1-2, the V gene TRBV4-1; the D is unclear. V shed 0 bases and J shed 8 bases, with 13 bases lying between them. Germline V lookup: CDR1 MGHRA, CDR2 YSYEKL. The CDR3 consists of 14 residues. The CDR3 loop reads CASSQEPGRGGYTF. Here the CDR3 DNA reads TGCGCCAGCAGCCAAGAACCCGGGAGAGGAGGCTACACCTTC.

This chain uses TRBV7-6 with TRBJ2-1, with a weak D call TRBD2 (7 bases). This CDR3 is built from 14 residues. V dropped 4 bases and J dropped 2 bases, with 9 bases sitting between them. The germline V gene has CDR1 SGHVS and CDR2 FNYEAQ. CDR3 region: CASSWGGPYNEQFF. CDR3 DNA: TGTGCCAGCAGCTGGGGGGGCCCCTACAATGAGCAGTTCTTC.

The CDR3 DNA is TGTGCCAGCAGCCTCCTCGGACAGAACACTGAAGCTTTCTTT. It encodes CASSLLGQNTEAFF. The chain combines TRBV7-3 with TRBJ1-1; tentative D call: TRBD1 (5 bases). CDR1 is SGHTA and CDR2 is FQGTGA in the germline V gene. This CDR3 is built from 14 residues. Deletions cut 5 bases from V and 1 base from J, with 11 bases between.

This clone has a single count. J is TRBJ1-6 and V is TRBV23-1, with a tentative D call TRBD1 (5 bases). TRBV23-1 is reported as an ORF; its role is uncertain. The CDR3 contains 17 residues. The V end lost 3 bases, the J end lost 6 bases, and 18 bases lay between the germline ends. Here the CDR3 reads CASSHPDRPSGNSPLHF. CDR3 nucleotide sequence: TGCGCCAGCAGTCACCCCGACAGACCCTCCGGTAATTCACCCCTCCACTTT.

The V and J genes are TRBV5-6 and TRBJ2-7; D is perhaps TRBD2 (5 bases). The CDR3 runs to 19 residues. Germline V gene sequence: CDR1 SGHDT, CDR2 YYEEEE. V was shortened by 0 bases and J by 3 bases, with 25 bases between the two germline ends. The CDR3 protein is CASSLDVYPGSHHSYEQYF. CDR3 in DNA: TGTGCCAGCAGCTTGGACGTTTACCCGGGATCTCACCATAGCTACGAGCAGTACTTC.

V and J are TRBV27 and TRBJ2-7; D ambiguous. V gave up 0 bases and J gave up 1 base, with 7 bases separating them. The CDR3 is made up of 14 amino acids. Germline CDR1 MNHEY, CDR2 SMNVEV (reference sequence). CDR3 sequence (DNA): TGTGCCAGCAGTTTATCCACAGCTTCCTACGAGCAGTACTTC. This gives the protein CASSLSTASYEQYF.

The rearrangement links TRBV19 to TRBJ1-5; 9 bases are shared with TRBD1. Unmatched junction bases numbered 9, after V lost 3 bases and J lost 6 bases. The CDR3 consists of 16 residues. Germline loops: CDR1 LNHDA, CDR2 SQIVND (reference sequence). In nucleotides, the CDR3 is TGTGCCAGTAGTATCGGGGACAGGGTTTGGAGTCAGCCCCAGCATTTT. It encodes CASSIGDRVWSQPQHF.

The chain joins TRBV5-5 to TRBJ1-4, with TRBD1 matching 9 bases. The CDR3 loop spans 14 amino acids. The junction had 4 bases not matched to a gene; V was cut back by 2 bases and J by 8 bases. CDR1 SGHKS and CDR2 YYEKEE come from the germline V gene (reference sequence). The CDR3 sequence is CASSLGTGKEKLFF. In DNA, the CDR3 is TGTGCCAGCAGCTTAGGGACAGGGAAAGAAAAACTGTTTTTT.

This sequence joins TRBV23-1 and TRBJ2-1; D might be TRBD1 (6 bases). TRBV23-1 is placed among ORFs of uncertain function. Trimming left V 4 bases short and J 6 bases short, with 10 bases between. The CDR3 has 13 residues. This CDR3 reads CASSLYRVNEQFF. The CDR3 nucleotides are TGCGCCAGCAGTCTATACAGGGTCAATGAGCAGTTCTTC.